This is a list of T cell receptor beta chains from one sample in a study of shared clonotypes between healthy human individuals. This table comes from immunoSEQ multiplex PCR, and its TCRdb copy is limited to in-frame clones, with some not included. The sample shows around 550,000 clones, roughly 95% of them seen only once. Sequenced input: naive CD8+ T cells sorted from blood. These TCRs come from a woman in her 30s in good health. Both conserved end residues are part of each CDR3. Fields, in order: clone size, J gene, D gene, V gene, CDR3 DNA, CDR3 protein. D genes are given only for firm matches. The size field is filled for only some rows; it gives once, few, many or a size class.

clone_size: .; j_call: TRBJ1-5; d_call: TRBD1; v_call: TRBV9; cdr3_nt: TGTGCCAGCAGCGACGGGACAGGGCGCGGGCCCCAGCATTTT; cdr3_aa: CASSDGTGRGPQHF
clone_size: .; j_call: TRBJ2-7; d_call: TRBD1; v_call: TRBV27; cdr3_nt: TGTGCCAGCACCAGCGAGAGGACAGGGGACTACGAGCAGTACTTC; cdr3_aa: CASTSERTGDYEQYF
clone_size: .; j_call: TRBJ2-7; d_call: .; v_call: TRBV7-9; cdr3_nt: TGTGCCAGCAGAAAGAGCTACGAGCAGTACTTC; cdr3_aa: CASRKSYEQYF
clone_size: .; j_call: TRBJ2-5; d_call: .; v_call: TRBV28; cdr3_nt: TGTGCCAGCAGTTTATATATTGGGCAAGAGACCCAGTACTTC; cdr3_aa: CASSLYIGQETQYF
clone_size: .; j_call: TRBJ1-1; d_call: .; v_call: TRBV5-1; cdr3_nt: TGCGCCAGCAGCCCTCCCTCGGGAGGGGAAGCTTTCTTT; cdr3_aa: CASSPPSGGEAFF
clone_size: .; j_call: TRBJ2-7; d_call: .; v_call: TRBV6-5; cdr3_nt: TGTGCCAGCAGTTTCGACGGACTAAGTCTGGGCGAGCAGTACTTC; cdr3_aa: CASSFDGLSLGEQYF
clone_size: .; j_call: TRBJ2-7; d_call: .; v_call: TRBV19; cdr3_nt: TGTGCCAGTAGTATAGTTGGGACCTCTACCTACGAGCAGTACTTC; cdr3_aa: CASSIVGTSTYEQYF
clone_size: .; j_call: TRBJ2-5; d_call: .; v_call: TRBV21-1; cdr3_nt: TGTGCCAGCAGGTTTTCAAAGGGACTTAAAAAGGGGCAGTACTTC; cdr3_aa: CASRFSKGLKKGQYF
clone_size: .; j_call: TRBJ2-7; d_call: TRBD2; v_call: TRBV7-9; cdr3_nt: TGTGCCAGCACTATGGGAGGGGACGAGCAGTACTTC; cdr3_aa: CASTMGGDEQYF
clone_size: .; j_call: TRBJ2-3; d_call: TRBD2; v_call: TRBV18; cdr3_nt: TGTGCCAGCTCACCAGCTAGCGGGACCCTTGCAGATACGCAGTATTTT; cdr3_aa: CASSPASGTLADTQYF
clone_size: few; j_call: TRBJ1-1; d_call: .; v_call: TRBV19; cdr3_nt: TGTGCCAGTAGGATCGGGAACACTGAAGCTTTCTTT; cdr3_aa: CASRIGNTEAFF
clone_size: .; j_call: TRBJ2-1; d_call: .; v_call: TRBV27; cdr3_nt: TGTGCCAGCAGTACCGCCGTTTACAATGAGCAGTTCTTC; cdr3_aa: CASSTAVYNEQFF
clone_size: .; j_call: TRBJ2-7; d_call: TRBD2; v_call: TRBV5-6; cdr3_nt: TGTGCCAGCAGCTCCTTTTGGGGGACCGGGACTAGCTTCTACGAGCAGTACTTC; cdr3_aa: CASSSFWGTGTSFYEQYF
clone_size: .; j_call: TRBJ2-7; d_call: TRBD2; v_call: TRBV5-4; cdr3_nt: TGTGCCAGCAGCTTGGCTTGGTCTAGCGGGAGATACGAGCAGTACTTC; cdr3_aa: CASSLAWSSGRYEQYF
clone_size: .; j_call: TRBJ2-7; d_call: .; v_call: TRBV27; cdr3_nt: TGTGCCAGCAGTTTATTTAGGGGCTCCTACGAGCAGTACTTC; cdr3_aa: CASSLFRGSYEQYF
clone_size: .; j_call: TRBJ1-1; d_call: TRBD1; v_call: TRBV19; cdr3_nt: TGTGCCAGCTTAGACAGGGCTTCGGACACTGAAGCTTTCTTT; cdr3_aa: CASLDRASDTEAFF
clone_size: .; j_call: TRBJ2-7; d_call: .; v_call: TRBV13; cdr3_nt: TGTGCCAGCAGCGACTCCGGGACATCGTCCTACGAGCAGTACTTC; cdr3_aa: CASSDSGTSSYEQYF
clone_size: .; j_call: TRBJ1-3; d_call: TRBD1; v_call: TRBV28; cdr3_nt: TGTGCCAGCAGTTTGTTGACAGGGGCAATGAACACCATATATTTT; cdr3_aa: CASSLLTGAMNTIYF
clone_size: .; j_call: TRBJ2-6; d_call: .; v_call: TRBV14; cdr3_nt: TGTGCCAGCAGCCAAGGTCGCAGGGATGGGGCCAACGTCCTGACTTTC; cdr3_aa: CASSQGRRDGANVLTF
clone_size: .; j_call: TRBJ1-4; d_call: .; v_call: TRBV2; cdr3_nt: TGTGCCAGCATCGATAGTAACGGGGAAAAACTGTTTTTT; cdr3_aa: CASIDSNGEKLFF
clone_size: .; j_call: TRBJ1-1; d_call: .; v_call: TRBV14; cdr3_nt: TGTGCCAGCAGCCGAGGGTATGGGGGTAACACTGAAGCTTTCTTT; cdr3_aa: CASSRGYGGNTEAFF
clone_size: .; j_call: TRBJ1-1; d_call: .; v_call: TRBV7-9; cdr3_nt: TGTGCCAGCAGCCGAGCGATTAAGCTGGGGGTTGAAGCTTTCTTT; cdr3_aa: CASSRAIKLGVEAFF
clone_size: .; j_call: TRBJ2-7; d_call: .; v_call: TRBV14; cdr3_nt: TGTGCCAGCAGCCAATGGGCCAACTACTACGAGCAGTACTTC; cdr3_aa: CASSQWANYYEQYF
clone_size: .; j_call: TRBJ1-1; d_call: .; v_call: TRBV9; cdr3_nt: TGTGCCAGCAGCGTAACAGTTGGAGCTTTCTTT; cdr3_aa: CASSVTVGAFF
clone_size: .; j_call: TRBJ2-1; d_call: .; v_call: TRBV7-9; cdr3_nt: TGTGCCAGCAGCCCAGCCGCCGGAGCATCCTACAATGAGCAGTTCTTC; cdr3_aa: CASSPAAGASYNEQFF
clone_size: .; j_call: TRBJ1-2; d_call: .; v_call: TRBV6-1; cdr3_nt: TGTGCCAGCAGGTGGGACTACGAGCGTGGCTACACCTTC; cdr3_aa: CASRWDYERGYTF
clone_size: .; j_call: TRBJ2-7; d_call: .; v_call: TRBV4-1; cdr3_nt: TGCGCCAGCAGCCAATCTACAAGCCTCTACTACGAGCAGTACTTC; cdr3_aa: CASSQSTSLYYEQYF
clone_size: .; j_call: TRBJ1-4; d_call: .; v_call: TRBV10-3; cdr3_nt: TGTGCCATCAGTAGAACAGGGTCAACTAATGAAAAACTGTTTTTT; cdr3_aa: CAISRTGSTNEKLFF
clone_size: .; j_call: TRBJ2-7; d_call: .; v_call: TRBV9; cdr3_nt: TGTGCCAGCAGCGTAGAGGCGGGAACCACATACGAGCAGTACTTC; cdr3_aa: CASSVEAGTTYEQYF
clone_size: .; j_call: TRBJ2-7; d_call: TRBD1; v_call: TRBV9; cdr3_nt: TGTGCCAGCAGCGTAGATCCGGGACAGGCCTACGAGCAGTACTTC; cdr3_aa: CASSVDPGQAYEQYF
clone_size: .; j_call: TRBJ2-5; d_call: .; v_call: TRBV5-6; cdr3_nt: TGTGCCAGCAGCTTGGCCGGCAATCAAGAGACCCAGTACTTC; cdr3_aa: CASSLAGNQETQYF
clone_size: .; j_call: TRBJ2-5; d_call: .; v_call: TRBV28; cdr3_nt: TGTGCCAGCAGTACCCCGGGCCGTAGTGGGCTAGAGACCCAGTACTTC; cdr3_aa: CASSTPGRSGLETQYF
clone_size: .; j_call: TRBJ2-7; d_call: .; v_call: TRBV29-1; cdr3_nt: TGCAGCGTTCAGGGAGTCAACGAGCAGTACTTC; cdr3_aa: CSVQGVNEQYF
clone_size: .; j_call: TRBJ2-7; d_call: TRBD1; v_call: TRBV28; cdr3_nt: TGTGCCAGCAGTTTTGGCCCTGGGACAGGGGACTACGAGCAGTACTTC; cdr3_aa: CASSFGPGTGDYEQYF
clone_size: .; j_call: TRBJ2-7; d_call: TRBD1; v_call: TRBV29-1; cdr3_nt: TGCAGCGGGTGGGGTGGGACAGAGTACGAGCAGTACTTC; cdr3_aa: CSGWGGTEYEQYF
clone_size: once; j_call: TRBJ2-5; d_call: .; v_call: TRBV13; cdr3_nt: TGTGCCAGCAGCCCCCTTTCGTCGGAGACCCAGTACTTC; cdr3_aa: CASSPLSSETQYF
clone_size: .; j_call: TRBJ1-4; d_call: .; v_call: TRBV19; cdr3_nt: TGTGCCAGTAGTATTGAGAACACCCAGGGAAAACTGTTTTTT; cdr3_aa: CASSIENTQGKLFF
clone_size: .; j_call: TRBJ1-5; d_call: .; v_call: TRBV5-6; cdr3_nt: TGTGCCAGCAGCCTGACGCAGGGTAATCAGCCCCAGCATTTT; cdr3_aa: CASSLTQGNQPQHF
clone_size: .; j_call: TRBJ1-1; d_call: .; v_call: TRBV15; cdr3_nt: TGTGCCACCAGCAGAGAGGGGCAGAAACCGAACACTGAAGCTTTCTTT; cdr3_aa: CATSREGQKPNTEAFF